These 5 T cell receptor beta chains originate from one sample sequenced in a study of identical twins. In TCRdb, the 5' RACE reads were re-called with MiXCR into one record per CDR3 protein. The table lists about 690,000 distinct CDR3 sequences, around 6.1% of them singletons. The specimen was naive T cells sorted from blood. Receptors were obtained from a man aged 18-30 years in good health.

This clonotype was picked up many times. The genes are TRBV14 and TRBJ2-7; D remains ambiguous. CDR1 and CDR2 (germline): SGHDN, FVKESK. The germline V and J ends were trimmed by 1 base and 7 bases, with 11 bases remaining between them. This CDR3 has 13 amino acids. The CDR3 sequence is CASSQGTVGEQYV. CDR3 in DNA: TGTGCCAGCAGCCAAGGGACGGTGGGAGAGCAGTACGTC.

This clonotype was recorded many times. J is TRBJ2-2 and V is TRBV5-1; 12 bases line up with TRBD1. Per germline, CDR1 SGHRS and CDR2 YFSETQ. The V gene end was trimmed by 4 bases and the J gene end by 6 bases; junction bases not matched to a gene: 10. This CDR3 spans 17 amino acids. The CDR3 region is CASSPTTGTGGSGELFF. Here the CDR3 DNA reads TGCGCCAGCAGCCCTACCACAGGGACAGGGGGCTCCGGGGAGCTGTTTTTT.

In regard to this clonotype: A clone one base away is much larger, so this may be a read error. The CDR3 carries no conserved terminal phenylalanine or tryptophan, so it likely arises from a read error. CDR3 in amino acids: CASSLGQPEAFY. CDR3 DNA sequence: TGTGCCAGCAGCCTGGGACAGCCTGAAGCTTTCTAT. V usage is TRBV12-3 or TRBV12-4 and J usage is TRBJ1-1; 7 bases match TRBD1. The CDR3 contains 12 residues. With V trimmed by 6 bases and J by 6 bases, 4 bases remained unmatched.

This clonotype was seen repeatedly, ten times or more. V usage is TRBV3-1 and J usage is TRBJ2-1; D gene uncertain. V lost 4 bases to trimming and J lost 15 bases, with 19 bases between them. CDR1 is LGHDT and CDR2 is YNNKEL in the germline V gene (reference sequence). This CDR3 comprises 13 residues. CDR3 region: CASSLRGSAARFF. Here the CDR3 DNA reads TGTGCCAGCAGCCTTCGAGGCAGTGCGGCTAGGTTCTTC.

This clonotype was detected many times. The rearrangement uses TRBV7-9 and TRBJ2-3; D is possibly TRBD1 or TRBD2 (5 bases each). The CDR3 runs to 15 residues. Germline CDR1 reads SEHNR; CDR2 reads FQNEAQ (reference sequence). The ends were cut back, 6 bases at V and 2 bases at J, with 15 bases in the middle. The CDR3 region is CASRASGRNTDTQYF. The CDR3 DNA sequence: TGTGCCAGCAGAGCCTCGGGACGGAACACAGATACGCAGTATTTT.